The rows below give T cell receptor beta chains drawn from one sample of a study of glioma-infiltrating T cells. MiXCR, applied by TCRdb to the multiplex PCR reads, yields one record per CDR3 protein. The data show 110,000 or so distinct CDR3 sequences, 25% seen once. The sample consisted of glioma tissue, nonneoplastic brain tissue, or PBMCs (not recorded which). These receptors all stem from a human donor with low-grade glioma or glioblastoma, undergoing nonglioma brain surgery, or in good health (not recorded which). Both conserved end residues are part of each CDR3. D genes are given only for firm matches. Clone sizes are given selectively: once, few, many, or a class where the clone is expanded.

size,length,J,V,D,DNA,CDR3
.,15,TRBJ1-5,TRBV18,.,TGTGCCAGCTCACCACCTAACAGGGAATATCAGCCCCAGCATTTT,CASSPPNREYQPQHF
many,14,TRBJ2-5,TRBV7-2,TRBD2,TGTGCCAGCAGTTCGGGACTAGCTGGAGAGACCCAGTACTTC,CASSSGLAGETQYF
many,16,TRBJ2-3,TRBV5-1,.,TGCGCCAGCAGGGCTGGGACTGCAATGCGCACAGATACGCAGTATTTT,CASRAGTAMRTDTQYF
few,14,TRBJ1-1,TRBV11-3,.,TGTGCCAGCAGCTTAGAAGGGCCCGGCACTGAAGCTTTCTTT,CASSLEGPGTEAFF
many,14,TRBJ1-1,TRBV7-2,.,TGTGCCAGCAGCTTAGTTGGGCCCCCTTTTGAAGCTTTCTTT,CASSLVGPPFEAFF
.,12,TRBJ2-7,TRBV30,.,TGTGCCTGGAGTGTAGTCCCTTACGAGCAGTACTTC,CAWSVVPYEQYF
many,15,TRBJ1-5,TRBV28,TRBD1,TGTGCCAGCAGTGCGCTTGACAGGGCTCAGCAGCCCCAGCATTTT,CASSALDRAQQPQHF
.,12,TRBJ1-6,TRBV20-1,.,TGCAATGCTAGAGGGGATAATTCACCCCTGCACTTT,CNARGDNSPLHF
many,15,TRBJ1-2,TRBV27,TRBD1,TGTGCCAGCAGCGGTAACCGACAGGGTTTCTATGGCTACACCTTC,CASSGNRQGFYGYTF
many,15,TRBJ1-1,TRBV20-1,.,TGCAGTGCTAGAGACCGTCCGCGAAGGAACACTGAAGCTTTCTTT,CSARDRPRRNTEAFF
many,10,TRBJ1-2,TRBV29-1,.,TGCAGCGGCGAAGGGAACGGCTACACCTTC,CSGEGNGYTF
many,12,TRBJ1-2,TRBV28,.,TGTGCCAGCAGGCCAGCATACTTTGGCTACACCTTC,CASRPAYFGYTF
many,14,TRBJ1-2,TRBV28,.,TGTGCCAGCAGTTTATACTACCCGACCTATGGCTACACCTTC,CASSLYYPTYGYTF
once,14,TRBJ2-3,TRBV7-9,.,TGTGCCAGCAGCTTAAGGGGGAGCACAGATGCGCAGTATTTT,CASSLRGSTDAQYF
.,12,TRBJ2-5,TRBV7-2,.,TGTGCCAGCAGCTTAGTCGGAGAGACCGAGTACTTT,CASSLVGETEYF
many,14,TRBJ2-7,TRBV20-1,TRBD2,TGCAGTGCTAGCACTCTAGCGGGAGGCTACGAGCAGTACTTC,CSASTLAGGYEQYF
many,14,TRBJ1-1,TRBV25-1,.,TGTGCCAGCAGTGTACCGGGATCTAACACTGAAGCTTTCTTT,CASSVPGSNTEAFF
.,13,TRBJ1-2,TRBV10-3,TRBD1,TGTGCCATCGGTGGGGACAGGGATTATGACTACACCTTC,CAIGGDRDYDYTF
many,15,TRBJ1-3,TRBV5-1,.,TGCGCCAGCAGCCAGGACAGCCTCTCTGGAAACACCATATATTTT,CASSQDSLSGNTIYF
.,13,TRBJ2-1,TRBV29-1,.,TGCAGCGGGGCTAGGGGCTCCTACAATGAGCAGTTCTTC,CSGARGSYNEQFF
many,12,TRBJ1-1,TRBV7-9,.,TGTGCCAGCAGCTTTGACAGCTTTGAAGCTTTCTTT,CASSFDSFEAFF
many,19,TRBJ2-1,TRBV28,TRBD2,TGTGCCAGCAGGACACCGGGACTAGCGGTAACCAGGACCTACAATGAGCAGTTCTTC,CASRTPGLAVTRTYNEQFF
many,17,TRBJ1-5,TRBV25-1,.,TGTGCCAGCAGTGAAGGAGGCAGGGGAAAGAGCAATCAGCCCCAGCATTTT,CASSEGGRGKSNQPQHF
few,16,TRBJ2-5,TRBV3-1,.,TGTGCCAGCAGAATTCGCCTGGGAGCTATCGAGGAGACCCAGTACTTC,CASRIRLGAIEETQYF
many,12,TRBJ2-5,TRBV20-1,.,TGCAGTGCTAAGGGGAACCAAGAGACCCAGTACTTC,CSAKGNQETQYF
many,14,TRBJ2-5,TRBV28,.,TGTGCCAGCGTGCCCCTAGGTGGGCAAGAGACCCAGTACTTC,CASVPLGGQETQYF
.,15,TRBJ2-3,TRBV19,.,TGTGCCAGTAGTATAGTGACAGCTAGCACAGATACGCAGTATTTT,CASSIVTASTDTQYF
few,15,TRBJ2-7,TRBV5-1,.,TGCGCCAGCAGCCCGATGGGGGACAATCCCTACGAGCAGTACTTC,CASSPMGDNPYEQYF
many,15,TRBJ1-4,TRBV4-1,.,TGCGCCAGCAGCCAACTTACTCTGGCTAATGAAAAACTGTTTTTT,CASSQLTLANEKLFF
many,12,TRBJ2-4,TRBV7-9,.,TGTGCCAGCAGCTTAGGATGGGGCATTCAGTACTTC,CASSLGWGIQYF
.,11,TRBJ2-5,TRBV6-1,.,TGTGCCACCAGGGAAGCGCTGACCCAGTACTTC,CATREALTQYF
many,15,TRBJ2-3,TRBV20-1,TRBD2,TGCAGTGCTAGACCGGGACTAGCGGGAGTTGGGGCGCAGTATTTT,CSARPGLAGVGAQYF
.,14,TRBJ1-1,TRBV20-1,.,TGCAGTGCTAAGGCCTGGGGCATGAACACTGGAACTTTCTTT,CSAKAWGMNTGTFF
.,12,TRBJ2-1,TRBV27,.,TGTGCCGGCAGTTCCCGACAGAATGAGCAGTTCTTC,CAGSSRQNEQFF
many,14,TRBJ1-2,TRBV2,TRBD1,TGTGCCAGCAGTGATCGGGACAGCCGAGGGGGCTACACCTTC,CASSDRDSRGGYTF
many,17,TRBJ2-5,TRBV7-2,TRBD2,TGTGCCAGCAGCTTAAATATGGCTAGCGGTGGCCAAGAGACCCAGTACTTC,CASSLNMASGGQETQYF
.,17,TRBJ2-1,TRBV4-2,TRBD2,TGTGCCGGCAGCCTTGGACTAGCGGTAGCCGCCCCCCATGAGCAGTTCTTC,CAGSLGLAVAAPHEQFF
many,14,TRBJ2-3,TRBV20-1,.,TGCAGTGCTAGGACAGCGGGTAGCACAGATACGCAGTATTTT,CSARTAGSTDTQYF
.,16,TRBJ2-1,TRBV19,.,TGTGCCAGTAGTATACCATCGGGAGAGTCGAAAAATGAGCAGTTCTTC,CASSIPSGESKNEQFF
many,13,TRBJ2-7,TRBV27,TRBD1,TGTGCCAGCAGTTTAGGGACAGGGTACGAGCAGTACTTC,CASSLGTGYEQYF
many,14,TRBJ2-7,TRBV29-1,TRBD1,TGCAGCGTTGAAGCAGGACAGGGGAGATACGAGCAGTACTTC,CSVEAGQGRYEQYF
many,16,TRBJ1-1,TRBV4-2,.,TGTGCCAGCAGCCAATATTCAGGGAGGGCGAACACTGAAGCTTTCTTT,CASSQYSGRANTEAFF
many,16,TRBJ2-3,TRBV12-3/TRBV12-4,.,TGTGCCAGCAGCACCTCCGGGGGCTTCAGCACAGATACGCAGTATTTT,CASSTSGGFSTDTQYF
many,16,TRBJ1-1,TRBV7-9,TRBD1,TGTGCCAGCAGCTTTCGACAGGGGCAAGGGGACACTGAAGCTTTCTTT,CASSFRQGQGDTEAFF